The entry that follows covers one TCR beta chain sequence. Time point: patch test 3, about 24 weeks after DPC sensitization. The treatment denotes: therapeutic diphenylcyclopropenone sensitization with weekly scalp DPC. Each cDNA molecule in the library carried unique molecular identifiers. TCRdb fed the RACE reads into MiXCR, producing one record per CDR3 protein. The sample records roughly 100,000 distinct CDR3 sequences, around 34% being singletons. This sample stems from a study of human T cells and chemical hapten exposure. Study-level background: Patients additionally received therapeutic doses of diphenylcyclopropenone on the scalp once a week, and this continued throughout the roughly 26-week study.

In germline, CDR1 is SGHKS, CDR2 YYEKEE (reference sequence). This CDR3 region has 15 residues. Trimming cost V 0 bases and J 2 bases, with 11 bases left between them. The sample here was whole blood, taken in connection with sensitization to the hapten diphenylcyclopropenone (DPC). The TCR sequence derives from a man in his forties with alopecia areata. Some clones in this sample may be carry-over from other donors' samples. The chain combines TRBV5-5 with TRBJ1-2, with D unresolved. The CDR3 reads CASSLAQTVNYGYTF. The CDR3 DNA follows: TGTGCCAGCAGCTTGGCACAAACAGTAAACTATGGCTACACCTTC.